A selection of T cell receptor beta chains follows, all from one sample in a study of blood T cell repertoires in COVID-19. Clones were sequenced by immunoSEQ multiplex PCR, and TCRdb holds only the in-frame ones, with some missing. The sample carries about 210,000 clones, 87% recorded once. The sequenced material came from PBMCs or T cells enriched from blood (not recorded which). All receptors come from a man aged 18 to 29 with acute COVID-19. Each CDR3 is given with its conserved first and last residue. A D gene is named only where the DNA matches it firmly. Where a row states a size, it is once, few, many or the class of an expanded clone; other rows omit it.

J | size | V | D | CDR3 | DNA
TRBJ2-5 | NA | TRBV7-9 | NA | CASSPRLGGGQETQYF | TGTGCCAGCAGCCCCCGGTTGGGGGGAGGCCAAGAGACCCAGTACTTC
TRBJ1-5 | NA | TRBV19 | NA | CASSESTGFNQPQHF | TGTGCCAGTAGTGAATCGACAGGTTTCAATCAGCCCCAGCATTTT
TRBJ2-7 | NA | TRBV5-4 | TRBD1 | CASSLRGREQYF | TGTGCCAGCAGCTTGAGGGGGCGCGAGCAGTACTTC
TRBJ2-7 | NA | TRBV7-8 | TRBD1 | CASSRDSSYEQYF | TGTGCCAGCAGCCGGGACAGCTCCTACGAGCAGTACTTC
TRBJ2-1 | NA | TRBV7-3 | NA | CASSLEGAHGEQFF | TGTGCCAGCAGCTTGGAGGGGGCGCATGGGGAGCAGTTCTTC
TRBJ2-3 | NA | TRBV2 | TRBD2 | CASRAGLVTDTQYF | TGTGCCAGCAGGGCTGGACTAGTCACAGATACGCAGTATTTT
TRBJ2-1 | NA | TRBV30 | NA | CAWSTGLYNEQFF | TGTGCCTGGAGTACAGGGCTTTACAATGAGCAGTTCTTC
TRBJ2-3 | NA | TRBV9 | TRBD2 | CASSQRAGGPTDTQYF | TGTGCCAGCTCCCAGAGGGCGGGAGGGCCAACAGATACGCAGTATTTT
TRBJ2-3 | NA | TRBV7-2 | TRBD2 | CASTVAGGPYTQYF | TGTGCCAGCACCGTGGCGGGAGGGCCCTATACGCAGTATTTT
TRBJ1-4 | NA | TRBV3-1/TRBV3-2 | TRBD1 | CASRTGTDHATNEKLFF | TGTGCCAGCAGGACAGGGACCGATCATGCAACTAATGAAAAACTGTTTTTT
TRBJ2-1 | many | TRBV25-1 | TRBD1 | CASSETQRGQNNEQFF | TGTGCCAGCAGTGAAACCCAAAGGGGGCAGAACAATGAGCAGTTCTTC
TRBJ2-1 | NA | TRBV7-9 | NA | CASSFRGTYNEQFF | TGTGCCAGCAGCTTTCGAGGGACCTACAATGAGCAGTTCTTC
TRBJ2-7 | few | TRBV11-2 | TRBD2 | CASSRAGAGYEQYF | TGTGCCAGCAGCCGAGCGGGAGCTGGCTACGAGCAGTACTTC
TRBJ1-2 | once | TRBV10-3 | TRBD1 | CAITRQGWGYGYTF | TGTGCCATCACAAGACAGGGTTGGGGCTATGGCTACACCTTC
TRBJ2-3 | NA | TRBV19 | TRBD2 | CASSMGTSGYTDTQYF | TGTGCCAGTAGTATGGGGACTAGCGGTTACACAGATACGCAGTATTTT
TRBJ2-2 | NA | TRBV7-2 | NA | CASSLRAGELFF | TGTGCCAGCAGCTTACGGGCCGGGGAGCTGTTTTTT
TRBJ2-5 | NA | TRBV28 | NA | CASLRAGEETQYF | TGTGCCAGCCTGAGGGCAGGGGAAGAGACCCAGTACTTC
TRBJ1-2 | NA | TRBV14 | NA | CASSQVQQGVYTF | TGTGCCAGCAGCCAAGTACAACAGGGTGTCTACACCTTC
TRBJ2-1 | NA | TRBV15 | TRBD1 | CATSREAQGSNEQFF | TGTGCCACCAGCAGGGAGGCACAGGGGAGCAATGAGCAGTTCTTC
TRBJ2-5 | NA | TRBV7-9 | NA | CASSPSPFRAREETQYF | TGTGCCAGCAGCCCCAGCCCGTTTCGAGCGAGGGAAGAGACCCAGTACTTC
TRBJ2-7 | once | TRBV19 | NA | CASSIDQRARTYEQYF | TGTGCCAGTAGTATAGATCAGAGGGCAAGAACCTACGAGCAGTACTTC
TRBJ2-2 | NA | TRBV6-1 | TRBD2 | CASSESWTSGRYTGELFF | TGTGCCAGCAGTGAATCCTGGACTAGCGGGAGGTATACCGGGGAGCTGTTTTTT
TRBJ2-3 | NA | TRBV12-3/TRBV12-4 | NA | CASSLRTADTQYF | TGTGCCAGCAGCCTGAGGACAGCAGATACGCAGTATTTT
TRBJ1-2 | NA | TRBV5-6 | NA | CASGRQDYGYTF | TGTGCCAGCGGCAGACAGGACTATGGCTACACCTTC
TRBJ2-2 | once | TRBV5-4 | TRBD2 | CASSLASGHTGELFF | TGTGCCAGCAGCTTGGCTAGCGGGCATACCGGGGAGCTGTTTTTT
TRBJ2-5 | NA | TRBV5-1 | NA | CASEGGLGQIPGETQYF | TGCGCCAGCGAAGGAGGACTTGGACAGATCCCCGGGGAGACCCAGTACTTC
TRBJ2-1 | NA | TRBV9 | TRBD1 | CASSVEQGYSSYNEQFF | TGTGCCAGCAGCGTAGAACAGGGGTATAGCTCCTACAATGAGCAGTTCTTC
TRBJ1-2 | NA | TRBV4-3 | NA | CASSQGWASEGHGYTF | TGCGCCAGCAGCCAAGGTTGGGCCAGTGAGGGCCATGGCTACACCTTC
TRBJ2-7 | NA | TRBV4-1 | NA | CASSPAPRDPYYEQYF | TGCGCCAGCAGCCCAGCCCCTAGAGACCCCTACTACGAGCAGTACTTC
TRBJ1-2 | NA | TRBV28 | NA | CASRRTGLGGYTF | TGTGCCAGCAGGAGAACAGGGTTAGGTGGCTACACCTTC
TRBJ1-2 | NA | TRBV5-4 | TRBD1 | CASSFPRTGDNGYTF | TGTGCCAGCAGCTTTCCCCGGACAGGGGACAACGGCTACACCTTC
TRBJ2-7 | NA | TRBV11-3 | TRBD1 | CASSLRQGRPYEQYF | TGTGCCAGCAGCTTAAGACAGGGCAGGCCCTACGAGCAGTACTTC
TRBJ2-2 | NA | TRBV19 | TRBD1 | CASTPGQGRTGELFF | TGTGCCAGTACCCCGGGACAGGGTCGAACCGGGGAGCTGTTTTTT
TRBJ2-1 | NA | TRBV27 | NA | CASSLGQGYNEQFF | TGTGCCAGCAGTTTAGGGCAGGGTTACAATGAGCAGTTCTTC
TRBJ2-7 | few | TRBV18 | TRBD2 | CASSPRDYYEQYF | TGTGCCAGCTCACCCCGGGACTACTACGAGCAGTACTTC
TRBJ2-3 | once | TRBV6-5 | NA | CASSYSQGTSTDTQYF | TGTGCCAGCAGTTACTCTCAGGGCACTAGCACAGATACGCAGTATTTT
TRBJ2-1 | NA | TRBV20-1 | NA | CSEGGNEQFF | TGCAGTGAGGGAGGCAATGAGCAGTTCTTC
TRBJ2-7 | NA | TRBV27 | NA | CASSSTTGQVSYEQYF | TGTGCCAGCAGTTCCACCACGGGACAAGTTAGCTACGAGCAGTACTTC
TRBJ1-6 | NA | TRBV3-1/TRBV3-2 | TRBD1 | CASSHSTTGDNSPLHF | TGTGCCAGCAGCCATTCGACGACAGGGGATAATTCACCCCTCCACTTT
TRBJ2-5 | NA | TRBV5-1 | NA | CASSLGTGSAQETQYF | TGCGCCAGCAGCTTGGGGACGGGAAGCGCTCAAGAGACCCAGTACTTC
TRBJ2-7 | NA | TRBV11-3 | NA | CASSLEVGSSYEQYF | TGTGCCAGCAGCTTAGAGGTAGGGAGCTCCTACGAGCAGTACTTC
TRBJ2-1 | NA | TRBV27 | NA | CASSMSGDYNEQFF | TGTGCCAGCAGTATGTCGGGGGACTACAATGAGCAGTTCTTC
TRBJ2-2 | few | TRBV6-1 | TRBD2 | CASSEGLDTGELFF | TGTGCCAGCAGTGAGGGACTAGACACCGGGGAGCTGTTTTTT
TRBJ2-5 | few | TRBV9 | NA | CASSVGSSGETQYF | TGTGCCAGCAGCGTAGGGTCCTCGGGGGAGACCCAGTACTTC
TRBJ1-2 | NA | TRBV4-1 | NA | CASSQTSGAANYGYTF | TGCGCCAGCAGCCAAACATCAGGGGCTGCTAACTATGGCTACACCTTC
TRBJ2-3 | NA | TRBV9 | TRBD1 | CASSVSRTGLDTQYF | TGTGCCAGCAGCGTATCGAGGACAGGCCTAGATACGCAGTATTTT
TRBJ1-3 | once | TRBV7-9 | NA | CASSFDEFYSGNTIYF | TGTGCCAGCAGCTTTGATGAGTTCTACTCTGGAAACACCATATATTTT
TRBJ1-1 | NA | TRBV4-1 | NA | CASSQDRENTEAFF | TGCGCCAGCAGCCAAGATCGGGAGAACACTGAAGCTTTCTTT